The 23 T cell receptor beta chains below come from one sample, sequenced in a study of CXCR3-negative and CXCR3-positive naive CD8 T cells. The TRB cDNA libraries were prepared by 5' RACE with UMI labels. One entry per CDR3 protein, without DNA, is what TCRdb gives after re-calling the 5' RACE reads. In total, the table holds approximately 38,000 distinct CDR3 sequences. Sequenced sample: memory CD8+ T cells from blood. These TCRs come from a human donor in good health. Some clones in this sample may be carry-over from other donors' samples.

This chain links TRBV4-2 with TRBJ1-6. CDR1 and CDR2 from the germline V gene are LGHNA and YNFKEQ. This CDR3 has 16 residues. The CDR3 is CASSQVQGARNSPLHF.

V gene TRBV28 combines with J gene TRBJ2-7; the TCRdb call, TRBD1, lacks DNA for checking. The CDR3 sequence is 15 residues long. Germline V gene data show CDR1 as MDHEN and CDR2 as SYDVKM. CDR3 in amino acids: CASSTPGSIGYEQYF.

V usage is TRBV7-9 and J usage is TRBJ2-5; there is no DNA to check the TCRdb D call of TRBD1. The V gene's germline CDR1 is SEHNR and CDR2 FQNEAQ (reference sequence). The CDR3 has 16 residues. CDR3 protein: CASSSKDSPLQETQYF.

The chain is built from TRBV7-6 and TRBJ2-7; the TCRdb call, TRBD1, lacks DNA for checking. Germline lookup yields CDR1 SGHVS and CDR2 FNYEAQ. The CDR3 is 17 residues long. CDR3 residues: CAKETPRGAHGTYEQYF.

The chain has TRBV29-1 and TRBJ2-1; TCRdb indicates TRBD1, and absent DNA this call remains unverified. CDR3 length: 19 residues. Germline assignment: CDR1 SQVTM and CDR2 ANQGSEA. The CDR3 protein is CSVEIMSYGGANSYNEQFF.

The chain links TRBV7-6 to TRBJ2-1; TCRdb's D call, TRBD1, is unchecked because there is no DNA. This CDR3 is built from 15 residues. Germline loops: CDR1 SGHVS, CDR2 FNYEAQ. The CDR3 reads CASKATGGSYNEQFF.

The CDR3 spells CSVESSSGALSYEQYF. The V and J genes are TRBV29-1 and TRBJ2-7; TCRdb returns TRBD2, unconfirmable since there is no DNA. The CDR3 covers 16 residues. In germline, CDR1 is SQVTM, CDR2 ANQGSEA.

The J gene is TRBJ2-1, the V gene TRBV6-6; TCRdb calls TRBD2, which cannot be checked without DNA. Germline CDR1 and CDR2: MNHNY and SVGAGI (reference sequence). This CDR3 has 16 amino acids. The CDR3 loop is CASSPLVQGLSDEQFF.

V usage is TRBV9 and J usage is TRBJ2-5; the TCRdb D gene call, TRBD1, has no DNA to confirm it. The CDR3 is 16 amino acids. CDR1 SGDLS and CDR2 YYNGEE come from the germline V gene. The CDR3 region is CASSAGGGGLRETQYF. The full variable domain, rest sourced from reference TRBV9 and TRBJ2-5, is DSGVTQTPKHLITATGQRVTLRCSPRSGDLSVYWYQQSLDQGLQFLIQYYNGEERAKGNILERFSAQQFPDLHSELNLSSLELGDSALYFCASSAGGGGLRETQYFGPGTRLLVL.

This chain joins TRBV12-3 or TRBV12-4 and TRBJ2-7; TCRdb picks TRBD1, but there is no DNA to check that call. The CDR3 spans 14 residues. CDR3 loop: CASSQTGSNDEQYF.

The chain combines TRBV7-2 with TRBJ2-7; TCRdb picks TRBD1, but there is no DNA to check that call. The length of the CDR3 is 15 residues. Germline V gene lookup returns CDR1 SGHTA and CDR2 FQGNSA. CDR3 sequence reads: CASSLVPDVQYEQYF.

The genes are TRBV28 and TRBJ1-2; TCRdb's D call of TRBD1 is untestable without DNA. This CDR3 comprises 13 residues. Germline CDR1 reads MDHEN; CDR2 reads SYDVKM. The CDR3 region is CASSRPGKGGYTF.

The chain couples TRBV7-9 to TRBJ2-5; TCRdb gives TRBD2 as the D gene, but with no DNA this cannot be confirmed. CDR3 length equals 13 residues. Germline V gene lookup returns CDR1 SEHNR and CDR2 FQNEAQ (reference sequence). The CDR3 spells CASLPTSLETQYF.

V gene TRBV18 combines with J gene TRBJ2-7; TCRdb's D call of TRBD1 is untestable without DNA. The germline V gene has CDR1 KGHSH and CDR2 LQKENI. There are 14 residues in the CDR3. CDR3 protein: CASSPDRGLYEQYF.

The chain combines TRBV4-2 with TRBJ2-1; TCRdb gives TRBD2 as the D gene, but with no DNA this cannot be confirmed. There are 16 residues in the CDR3. Germline assignment: CDR1 LGHNA and CDR2 YNFKEQ. The CDR3 loop reads CASSQDGTSGGNEQFF.

The genes are TRBV29-1 and TRBJ2-7. Germline V gene sequence: CDR1 SQVTM, CDR2 ANQGSEA. The CDR3 sequence is 14 residues long. CDR3 sequence reads: CSVEVDGSSYEQYF.

CDR3 sequence: CASTEQGAADTQYF. V usage is TRBV7-8 and J usage is TRBJ2-3; checking the TCRdb D call of TRBD1 is not possible without DNA. Germline values: CDR1 SGHVS, CDR2 FQNEAQ. CDR3 length: 14 residues.

The chain is built from TRBV29-1 and TRBJ2-1; absent DNA, TCRdb's TRBD1 call cannot be checked. This CDR3 contains 16 residues. In germline, CDR1 is SQVTM, CDR2 ANQGSEA. The CDR3 sequence is CSVEDRDRGPYNEQFF.

The J gene is TRBJ2-7, the V gene TRBV7-6; TCRdb proposes TRBD2, but this gene call is untestable without DNA. This CDR3 has 13 residues. The germline V gene has CDR1 SGHVS and CDR2 FNYEAQ. CDR3 sequence: CASSRGGADEQYF.

The chain employs TRBV2 and TRBJ2-7; checking the TCRdb D call of TRBD1 is not possible without DNA. The CDR3 consists of 12 residues. The germline gives CDR1 SNHLY, CDR2 FYNNEI. CDR3 region: CASIEGPGEQYF.

This chain joins TRBV28 and TRBJ1-5. CDR1 is MDHEN, CDR2 SYDVKM, per germline. This CDR3 region has 16 residues. The CDR3: CASAGRTQAGNQPQHF.

This chain links TRBV29-1 with TRBJ2-1; TCRdb indicates TRBD1, and absent DNA this call remains unverified. This CDR3 comprises 13 residues. Germline CDR1 and CDR2: SQVTM and ANQGSEA. The CDR3 is CSVEKGQVNEQFF.

The chain recombines TRBV20-1 with TRBJ2-7; there is no DNA to check the TCRdb D call of TRBD1. The germline V gene has CDR1 DFQATT and CDR2 SNEGSKA (reference sequence). The CDR3 loop spans 14 amino acids. This chain's CDR3 is CSANSGTGSGEQYF.